These 26 T cell receptor beta chains share one sample of origin, sequenced in a study of somatic mutations in cytotoxic T cells in rheumatoid arthritis. Only in-frame clones appear in the TCRdb table, and some are missing; sequencing was by immunoSEQ multiplex PCR. Among around 13,000 clones listed, just under 80% were seen once. The source material was CD8+ T cells sorted from blood. The source of these receptors is an adult with rheumatoid arthritis.

The chain joins TRBV5-4 to TRBJ1-3; D is possibly TRBD1 (6 bases). Germline values: CDR1 SGHNT, CDR2 YYREEE (reference sequence). CDR3 size: 15 residues. Deletions cut 4 bases from V and 3 bases from J, with 14 bases between. The CDR3 coding sequence is TGTGCCAGCAGCCCGACAGGACTTAGTGGAAACACCATATATTTT. Protein: CASSPTGLSGNTIYF.

The chain employs TRBV29-1 and TRBJ2-7; D gene unclear. CDR1 is SQVTM and CDR2 is ANQGSEA in the germline V gene. Deletions cut 3 bases from V and 0 bases from J, with 12 bases between. CDR3 length: 14 residues. The CDR3 spells CSVEGGAFSYEQYF. The CDR3 DNA reads TGCAGCGTTGAGGGCGGAGCCTTCTCCTACGAGCAGTACTTC.

This clone has more than one count but fewer than ten. This chain links TRBV4-1 with TRBJ2-3; no clear D gene. The CDR3 has 14 amino acids. V lost 3 bases, J lost 2 bases, and 9 bases lay in between. Germline V CDR1 and CDR2: MGHRA, YSYEKL. The CDR3 protein is CASSHLGSTDTQYF. The CDR3 bases are TGCGCCAGCAGCCACCTAGGGTCCACAGATACGCAGTATTTT.

CDR3 loop: CASSEYPPSSGGNEQFF. In nucleotides, the CDR3 is TGCGCCAGCAGTGAGTATCCCCCGTCTAGCGGGGGTAATGAGCAGTTCTTC. The chain carries TRBV10-2 and TRBJ2-1, with 10 bases lining up with TRBD2. V shed 1 base and J 7 bases; nucleotides not matched to a gene: 10. This CDR3 comprises 17 residues. Germline V lookup: CDR1 WSHSY, CDR2 SAAADI.

This sequence joins TRBV7-9 and TRBJ2-5; 7 positions match TRBD2. V was pared by 2 bases and J by 2 bases, with 5 bases of the junction left unmatched. The CDR3 sequence is 15 residues long. Germline lookup yields CDR1 SEHNR and CDR2 FQNEAQ (reference sequence). The CDR3 nucleotides read TGTGCCAGCAGCTTACCCCTAGCGGAACAAGAGACCCAGTACTTC. As protein: CASSLPLAEQETQYF.

This clone came up once. The chain combines TRBV7-3 with TRBJ2-7; TRBD2 matches at 8 bases. After removal of 2 bases from V and 0 bases from J, the junction contained 3 bases not matched to a gene. The CDR3 runs 15 residues. Germline V gene data show CDR1 as SGHTA and CDR2 as FQGTGA. The CDR3 loop reads CASSLFSGSSYEQYF. As DNA, the CDR3 is TGTGCCAGCAGCTTATTCAGCGGGAGCTCCTACGAGCAGTACTTC.

The chain combines TRBV19 with TRBJ2-3; 9 bases are a match to TRBD1. This CDR3 comprises 14 residues. Germline CDR1 is LNHDA and CDR2 is SQIVND (reference sequence). J gave up 7 bases and V 7 bases, and 9 bases lay outside the gene matches. The DNA of the CDR3 is TGTGCCAGTAAAACCGGGACAGGGATGCATACGCAGTATTTT. Translating it yields CASKTGTGMHTQYF.

This chain uses TRBV11-3 with TRBJ1-1, with no clear D. V was trimmed by 3 bases and J by 6 bases, leaving 8 bases between them. The CDR3 covers 12 residues. Germline V lookup: CDR1 SGHNT, CDR2 YENEEA. Here the CDR3 DNA reads TGTGCCAGCAGCTTGGGTCACGCTGAAGCTTTCTTT. Encoded protein: CASSLGHAEAFF.

The chain is built from TRBV7-9 and TRBJ2-1, with TRBD1 identical over 9 bases. Losses at the gene ends were 4 bases for V and 8 bases for J; bases not matched to a gene: 6. This CDR3 region has 14 residues. Per germline, CDR1 SEHNR and CDR2 FQNEAQ (reference sequence). The CDR3 here is CASSYTRQGDEQFF. CDR3 coding DNA: TGTGCCAGCAGCTATACTCGACAGGGGGATGAGCAGTTCTTC.

J is TRBJ2-3 and V is TRBV7-3, with TRBD2 matching over 11 bases. The CDR3 has 19 residues. Germline trimming cut 5 bases from V and 4 bases from J; bases unmatched to any gene: 17. In germline, CDR1 is SGHTA, CDR2 FQGTGA. The CDR3 sequence: CASSPFLRGQGLAADTQYF. As DNA, the CDR3 is TGTGCCAGCAGCCCCTTCCTCAGGGGGCAGGGACTAGCGGCAGATACGCAGTATTTT.

The DNA of the CDR3 is TGTGCCAGCACTTCTAGCGGGAGGTGGGAGACCCAGTACTTC. Protein: CASTSSGRWETQYF. The gene calls are TRBV6-1 and TRBJ2-5, with TRBD2 matching 11 bases. CDR3 length equals 14 residues. Germline CDR1 reads MNHNS; CDR2 reads SASEGT. V gave up 7 bases and J gave up 5 bases; unmatched junction bases: 6.

The rearrangement links TRBV6-6 to TRBJ2-2; D remains unclear. Looked up from germline, CDR1 is MNHNY and CDR2 is SVGAGI (reference sequence). The V gene lost 3 bases and the J gene lost 6 bases, with 8 bases spanning the gap. The CDR3 runs 13 residues. The CDR3 sequence: CASSYFGSGELFF. CDR3 in DNA: TGTGCCAGCAGTTATTTCGGGTCCGGGGAGCTGTTTTTT.

The chain couples TRBV11-2 to TRBJ2-7, with 8 nucleotides matching TRBD2. CDR3 size: 14 residues. Looked up from germline, CDR1 is SGHAT and CDR2 is FQNNGV. The J segment lost 0 bases and the V segment lost 3 bases, leaving 1 base of the junction unmatched. The CDR3 is CASSLSGSSYEQYF. The CDR3 DNA reads as TGTGCCAGCAGCTTGAGCGGGAGCTCCTACGAGCAGTACTTC.

V gene TRBV5-6 combines with J gene TRBJ2-7, with D unclear. Trimming stripped 0 bases from V and 3 bases from J, with 4 bases between. Per germline, CDR1 SGHDT and CDR2 YYEEEE. The CDR3 runs 12 residues. For the CDR3, the DNA is TGTGCCAGCAGCTTGGGACTCTACGAGCAGTACTTC. Translating gives CASSLGLYEQYF.

This clone was counted a single time. This chain joins TRBV19 and TRBJ2-3; 11 nucleotides line up with TRBD2. Germline CDR1 LNHDA, CDR2 SQIVND (reference sequence). The length of the CDR3 is 15 residues. Trimming took 11 bases from V and 7 from J; bases not matched to a gene: 14. DNA for the CDR3: TGTGCCTCGCATGGGCTAGCGGGAGGTGTATATACGCAGTATTTT. The encoded protein is CASHGLAGGVYTQYF.

V is TRBV9 and J is TRBJ2-5, with 13 bases matching TRBD2. The V gene end was trimmed by 4 bases and the J gene end by 2 bases; junction bases not matched to a gene: 5. CDR1 and CDR2 from the germline V gene are SGDLS and YYNGEE. The CDR3 length is 16 residues. CDR3 loop: CASSQGTSGIQETQYF. For the CDR3, the DNA is TGTGCCAGCAGCCAAGGGACTAGCGGGATTCAAGAGACCCAGTACTTC.

The rearrangement links TRBV28 to TRBJ2-3; D ambiguous. This CDR3 comprises 16 residues. Trimming stripped 4 bases from V and 0 bases from J, with 14 bases between. The germline CDR1 and CDR2 sequences are MDHEN and SYDVKM. The CDR3 loop is CASSSAVTFSTDTQYF. CDR3 nucleotide sequence: TGTGCCAGCAGTTCAGCAGTCACCTTTAGCACAGATACGCAGTATTTT.

In its sample, this clone was seen once. V is TRBV29-1 and J is TRBJ2-7, with 11 bases aligning to TRBD1. The CDR3 has 13 amino acids. V trimming: 5 bases; J trimming: 5 bases; junction bases outside the gene matches: 5. CDR1 is SQVTM, CDR2 ANQGSEA, per germline. CDR3 DNA sequence: TGCAGCGTTTACGGGACAGGGGGAAACGAGCAGTACTTC. Protein: CSVYGTGGNEQYF.

This sequence joins TRBV4-1 and TRBJ2-2; TRBD1 matches 7 bases. Germline V lookup: CDR1 MGHRA, CDR2 YSYEKL. CDR3 length: 15 amino acids. Trimming took 6 bases from V and 5 from J; bases not matched to a gene: 9. CDR3 sequence: CASSYRSQGTGELFF. DNA for the CDR3: TGCGCCAGCAGTTACCGATCACAGGGGACCGGGGAGCTGTTTTTT.

V usage is TRBV11-2 and J usage is TRBJ2-2; 13 nucleotides match TRBD2. This CDR3 contains 17 residues. CDR1 SGHAT and CDR2 FQNNGV come from the germline V gene. The V segment lost 3 bases and the J segment 7 bases; nucleotides outside the gene matches: 8. The CDR3 region is CASSFLILAGGDGELFF. Written as DNA, the CDR3 is TGTGCCAGCAGCTTTTTAATACTAGCGGGAGGGGACGGGGAGCTGTTTTTT.

This sequence joins TRBV9 and TRBJ2-3; 7 positions match TRBD2. V shed 7 bases, J shed 2 bases, and the junction held 4 bases outside the gene matches. Germline values: CDR1 SGDLS, CDR2 YYNGEE. The CDR3 spans 13 residues. CDR3 in DNA: TGTGCCAGCGGCGGGAGTGACACAGATACGCAGTATTTT. Amino acids: CASGGSDTDTQYF.

This clone was detected a few times. V and J are TRBV6-1 and TRBJ1-4, with a possible D match to TRBD1 (5 bases). The CDR3 is 14 amino acids. Germline assignment: CDR1 MNHNS and CDR2 SASEGT. The V gene lost 2 bases and the J gene lost 8 bases, with 12 bases spanning the gap. Here the CDR3 DNA reads TGTGCCAGCAGTGAAAGGAACAGGCCCGAAAAACTGTTTTTT. Amino acids: CASSERNRPEKLFF.

This rearrangement joins TRBV5-1 to TRBJ2-3; 7 positions match TRBD2. The CDR3 is made up of 17 amino acids. The J segment lost 6 bases and the V segment lost 2 bases, leaving 15 bases of the junction unmatched. Germline V lookup: CDR1 SGHRS, CDR2 YFSETQ. The CDR3 DNA follows: TGCGCCAGCAGCTTCGCTGGGAGCGGGGTGGAGGGGGATACGCAGTATTTT. Translation gives CASSFAGSGVEGDTQYF.

The gene calls are TRBV6-1 and TRBJ1-5; D is uncertain. The V end lost 2 bases, the J end lost 4 bases, and 12 bases lay between the germline ends. This CDR3 has 15 amino acids. The germline V gene has CDR1 MNHNS and CDR2 SASEGT. The CDR3 reads CASSEWAVPNQPQHF. Written as DNA, the CDR3 is TGTGCCAGCAGTGAATGGGCAGTACCAAATCAGCCCCAGCATTTT.

This chain connects TRBV28 to TRBJ2-2; TRBD1 matches at 9 bases. Germline CDR1 MDHEN, CDR2 SYDVKM. The CDR3 length is 15 residues. V shed 6 bases and J 3 bases; nucleotides not matched to a gene: 5. CDR3 in DNA: TGTGCCAGCAGCGTCGGGACAGGGCACACCGGGGAGCTGTTTTTT. Protein: CASSVGTGHTGELFF.

The chain carries TRBV9 and TRBJ2-1; 9 bases line up with TRBD2. The J segment lost 3 bases and the V segment lost 4 bases, leaving 5 bases of the junction unmatched. Germline CDR1 and CDR2: SGDLS and YYNGEE. This CDR3 is built from 15 residues. The CDR3 nucleotides are TGTGCCAGCAGCCATAGCGGGGGAGACTACAATGAGCAGTTCTTC. Its protein product is CASSHSGGDYNEQFF.